The 32 T cell receptor beta chains below come from one sample, sequenced in a study of beta chain features in type 1 diabetes. All of the isolated RNA was reverse transcribed, so expressed TCRB transcripts were sequenced. Profiled with immunoSEQ multiplex PCR; TCRdb holds only in-frame clones, not every one. The data hold roughly 370,000 clones, with approximately 15% observed a single time. The sample taken for sequencing was naive CD4+ T cells from blood. The source of these receptors is a man under 40 in good health.

The gene calls are TRBV9 and TRBJ1-2; D ambiguous. The CDR3 contains 16 residues. V was clipped by 1 base and J by 0 bases, with 13 bases between them. Germline V gene lookup returns CDR1 SGDLS and CDR2 YYNGEE. The CDR3: CASSVFDQASNYGYTF. CDR3 DNA: TGTGCCAGCAGCGTATTCGATCAGGCTTCTAACTATGGCTACACCTTC.

This clone was observed a few times. V usage is TRBV29-1 and J usage is TRBJ2-7, with TRBD2 matching over 10 bases. CDR3 length: 17 amino acids. Germline V gene lookup returns CDR1 SQVTM and CDR2 ANQGSEA. Trimming cost V 6 bases and J 3 bases; bases outside gene matches: 17. The CDR3 nucleotides read TGCAGCGTCAACCTTCCAACTAGCGGGACACCCCACTACGAGCAGTACGTC. It yields the protein CSVNLPTSGTPHYEQYV.

The J gene is TRBJ2-7, the V gene TRBV25-1; D remains unclear. This CDR3 has 10 amino acids. The V and J ends lost 4 bases and 5 bases respectively, with 3 bases between them. Per the germline V gene, CDR1 is MGHDK and CDR2 is SYGVNS. CDR3 DNA sequence: TGTGCCAGCAGTGGTCACGAGCAGTACGTC. Protein sequence: CASSGHEQYV.

This clone was seen once. The rearrangement links TRBV6-6 to TRBJ2-7, with TRBD1 matching over 7 bases. The V and J ends lost 5 bases and 2 bases, in that order; junction bases with no gene match: 6. This CDR3 has 14 amino acids. In germline, CDR1 is MNHNY, CDR2 SVGAGI (reference sequence). The CDR3: CASSISTGPYEQYV. The DNA for the CDR3 is TGTGCCAGCAGTATATCGACAGGGCCCTACGAGCAGTACGTC.

In this sample, this clone turned up a few times. The V gene is TRBV18, the J gene TRBJ2-5, with D possibly matching TRBD1 (5 bases). The V end was cut by 3 bases, the J end by 5 bases, with 13 bases between. CDR3 length: 14 amino acids. Per germline, CDR1 KGHSH and CDR2 LQKENI. CDR3 loop: CASSPLVGVETQYF. Here the CDR3 DNA reads TGTGCCAGCTCACCTTTGGTAGGGGTCGAGACCCAGTACTTC. The full variable domain, with the rest looked up from reference TRBV18 and TRBJ2-5, is NAGVMQNPRHLVRRRGQEARLRCSPMKGHSHVYWYRQLPEEGLKFMVYLQKENIIDESGMPKERFSAEFPKEGPSILRIQQVVRGDSAAYFCASSPLVGVETQYFGPGTRLLVL.

This clone was counted only a few times. The V and J genes are TRBV7-2 and TRBJ2-1; D gene unclear. The V gene's germline CDR1 is SGHTA and CDR2 FQGNSA. V was pared by 2 bases and J by 8 bases, with 16 bases between. The CDR3 sequence is 15 residues long. Written as DNA, the CDR3 is TGTGCCAGCAGCTTATCAGGATTGGGATCGTATGAGCAGTTCTTC. Its protein is CASSLSGLGSYEQFF.

This clone appeared a few times. This chain uses TRBV20-1 with TRBJ2-1, with a possible D match to TRBD1 (5 bases). The ends were cut back, 5 bases at V and 9 bases at J, with 5 bases in the middle. The CDR3 sequence is 9 residues long. Germline CDR1 and CDR2: DFQATT and SNEGSKA (reference sequence). CDR3 loop: CSAQGEQFF. For the CDR3, the DNA is TGCAGTGCTCAGGGTGAGCAGTTCTTC.

This clone was counted between two and nine times. The chain is built from TRBV27 and TRBJ2-1; no reliable D call. This CDR3 region has 13 residues. Germline V gives CDR1 MNHEY, CDR2 SMNVEV (reference sequence). Trimming pared 4 bases from V and 7 bases from J, leaving 11 bases between. CDR3 DNA: TGTGCCAGCAGTTATCAGGCTTTGAATGAGCAGTTCTTC. Protein product: CASSYQALNEQFF.

This clone turned up a few times. This chain links TRBV4-3 with TRBJ1-2, with 12 bases matching TRBD1. The CDR3 totals 17 residues. CDR1 is LGHNA, CDR2 YSLEER, per germline. V was pared by 4 bases and J by 4 bases, with 10 bases of the junction left unmatched. CDR3: CASSPGTGGSDIYGYTF. The CDR3 DNA is TGCGCCAGCAGCCCTGGGACAGGGGGCTCAGACATCTATGGCTACACCTTC.

This clone was recorded a few times. The chain couples TRBV10-1 to TRBJ2-5, with a possible D match to TRBD1 (8 bases). Trimming stripped 5 bases from V and 5 bases from J, with 18 bases between. The CDR3 is 15 amino acids. The germline V gene has CDR1 WNHNN and CDR2 SYGVQD (reference sequence). CDR3 residues: CASSLLDRGGETQYF. The CDR3, as DNA: TGCGCCAGCAGTCTCCTCGACAGGGGAGGGGAGACCCAGTACTTC.

This clone has only a few counts. The chain recombines TRBV6-1 with TRBJ2-5; 7 nucleotides align to TRBD1. V was pared by 5 bases and J by 5 bases, with 11 bases of the junction left unmatched. Germline V gives CDR1 MNHNS, CDR2 SASEGT. This CDR3 has 15 residues. CDR3: CASSLTGALGETQYF. In DNA form, the CDR3 reads TGTGCCAGCAGTTTAACAGGGGCGCTGGGCGAGACCCAGTACTTC.

This clone has a handful of counts. The genes are TRBV4-3 and TRBJ2-2; TRBD2 aligns across 12 bases. V gave up 4 bases and J gave up 5 bases; unmatched junction bases: 17. In germline, CDR1 is LGHNA, CDR2 YSLEER. The CDR3 totals 20 residues. The CDR3 sequence is CASSRESTSPSGRVTGELFF. CDR3 DNA sequence: TGCGCCAGCAGCCGAGAGTCGACCTCGCCTAGCGGGAGGGTAACCGGGGAGCTGTTTTTT.

The CDR3 loop reads CASSPSGGLGLRELFF. The CDR3 region has the DNA TGTGCCAGCAGCCCGAGTGGCGGGCTCGGGTTGAGGGAGCTGTTTTTT. This rearrangement joins TRBV7-2 to TRBJ2-2; TRBD2 is a possible D gene (5 bases). The CDR3 consists of 16 residues. Trimming cost V 5 bases and J 9 bases, with 22 bases left between them. CDR1 is SGHTA, CDR2 FQGNSA, per germline.

The genes are TRBV29-1 and TRBJ2-6; the match to TRBD1 covers 9 bases. The ends lost 4 bases at V and 0 bases at J; junction bases unmatched: 1. This CDR3 contains 15 residues. Germline-derived CDR1 and CDR2 are SQVTM and ANQGSEA. The chain's CDR3 is CSVGTGVSGANVLTF. The CDR3 DNA reads as TGCAGCGTTGGGACAGGGGTCTCTGGGGCCAACGTCCTGACTTTC.

This clone turned up a few times. This chain uses TRBV25-1 with TRBJ2-1, with D unclear. CDR3 size: 13 residues. Germline CDR1 reads MGHDK; CDR2 reads SYGVNS. With 4 bases removed from V and 1 base from J, the gap between germline ends came to 5 bases. This CDR3 is CASSGQSYNEQFF. The CDR3, as DNA: TGTGCCAGCAGTGGGCAGTCCTACAATGAGCAGTTCTTC.

The rearrangement uses TRBV5-4 and TRBJ2-3, with 14 bases lining up with TRBD2. Losses at the gene ends were 5 bases for V and 5 bases for J; bases not matched to a gene: 7. The CDR3 runs to 16 residues. The germline CDR1 and CDR2 sequences are SGHNT and YYREEE (reference sequence). The CDR3 reads CASSRLAGGRGDTQYF. The CDR3 DNA sequence: TGTGCCAGCAGTCGACTAGCGGGAGGGCGGGGAGATACGCAGTATTTT.

The gene calls are TRBV11-2 and TRBJ2-5; the match to TRBD2 covers 8 bases. CDR1 is SGHAT and CDR2 is FQNNGV in the germline V gene. The J segment lost 1 base and the V segment lost 0 bases, leaving 4 bases of the junction unmatched. This CDR3 is 16 amino acids long. CDR3: CASSLERGVFQETQYF. The CDR3 bases are TGTGCCAGCAGCTTAGAGCGGGGGGTTTTCCAAGAGACCCAGTACTTC. The full variable domain, its missing parts supplied by reference TRBV11-2 and TRBJ2-5, is EAGVAQSPRYKIIEKRQSVAFWCNPISGHATLYWYQQILGQGPKLLIQFQNNGVVDDSQLPKDRFSAERLKGVDSTLKIQPAKLEDSAVYLCASSLERGVFQETQYFGPGTRLLVL.

This clone showed up just a few times. The J gene is TRBJ1-5, the V gene TRBV30; no firm D call. V was clipped by 0 bases and J by 4 bases, with 7 bases between them. Germline V gene lookup returns CDR1 GTSNPN and CDR2 SVGIG (reference sequence). The CDR3 loop spans 13 amino acids. The CDR3 region has the DNA TGTGCCTGGAGTGTGGGGAGAAATCAGCCCCAGCATTTT. Its translation: CAWSVGRNQPQHF.

This clone was seen a handful of times. The J gene is TRBJ1-1, the V gene TRBV7-2; possibly TRBD1 for D (6 bases). Germline-derived CDR1 and CDR2 are SGHTA and FQGNSA. Trimming took off 4 bases at V and 9 bases at J, with 12 bases between the two ends. The length of the CDR3 is 12 residues. The CDR3 nucleotides read TGTGCCAGCAGCTCGTACACAGGGAAAGCTTTCTTT. It specifies CASSSYTGKAFF.

There are a few counts of this clone. The V call is TRBV5-1, the J call TRBJ2-5; D tentatively reads TRBD1 or TRBD2 (6 bases each). Deletions cut 4 bases from V and 4 bases from J, with 17 bases between. Germline assignment: CDR1 SGHRS and CDR2 YFSETQ. This CDR3 region has 15 residues. The CDR3 here is CASSRTGGVLETQYF. The DNA of the CDR3 is TGCGCCAGCAGCCGCACCGGGGGCGTCTTAGAGACCCAGTACTTC.

This chain connects TRBV25-1 to TRBJ1-6, with D tentatively TRBD1 (5 bases). This CDR3 has 16 residues. Germline CDR1 MGHDK, CDR2 SYGVNS. The V end lost 7 bases, the J end lost 4 bases, and 17 bases lay between the germline ends. The DNA of the CDR3 is TGTGCCAGCAAGACAGACAAGTATCCTTATAATTCACCCCTCCACTTT. Translated: CASKTDKYPYNSPLHF. Supplemented by reference TRBV25-1 and TRBJ1-6, the full variable domain reads EADIYQTPRYLVIGTGKKITLECSQTMGHDKMYWYQQDPGMELHLIHYSYGVNSTEKGDLSSESTVSRIRTEHFPLTLESARPSHTSQYLCASKTDKYPYNSPLHFGNGTRLTVT.

This rearrangement joins TRBV10-3 to TRBJ1-1; D unclear. CDR1 ENHRY and CDR2 SYGVKD come from the germline V gene. There are 14 residues in the CDR3. The V gene lost 2 bases and the J gene lost 2 bases, with 9 bases spanning the gap. The CDR3 loop is CAISEKVENTEAFF. The CDR3 DNA reads as TGTGCCATCAGTGAGAAGGTCGAAAACACTGAAGCTTTCTTT.

This chain uses TRBV19 with TRBJ1-1, with no clear D. Trimming left V 6 bases short and J 7 bases short, with 18 bases between. The CDR3 has 14 residues. CDR1 and CDR2 from the germline V gene are LNHDA and SQIVND (reference sequence). The CDR3 sequence is CASSPSVLLGEAFF. The CDR3 bases are TGTGCCAGTAGCCCGTCGGTGCTCCTCGGTGAAGCTTTCTTT.

This clone was observed a handful of times. The CDR3 is CASSPSGGLGTDTQYF. CDR3 nucleotides: TGTGCCAGCAGTCCTAGCGGGGGTTTGGGCACAGATACGCAGTATTTT. The chain links TRBV2 to TRBJ2-3; TRBD2 agrees at 10 bases. The CDR3 runs 16 residues. Germline V gene lookup returns CDR1 SNHLY and CDR2 FYNNEI. Trimming at V came to 5 bases and at J to 1 base, leaving 6 bases not matched to a gene. Filled out from reference TRBV2 and TRBJ2-3, the complete variable domain reads EPEVTQTPSHQVTQMGQEVILRCVPISNHLYFYWYRQILGQKVEFLVSFYNNEISEKSEIFDDQFSVERPDGSNFTLKIRSTKLEDSAMYFCASSPSGGLGTDTQYFGPGTRLTVL.

V and J are TRBV14 and TRBJ2-1, with D possibly matching TRBD2 (6 bases). Germline V gene lookup returns CDR1 SGHDN and CDR2 FVKESK. This CDR3 has 15 amino acids. V was pared by 6 bases and J by 4 bases, with 16 bases between. The CDR3 reads CASSNGGMVYNEQFF. CDR3 coding DNA: TGTGCCAGCAGTAACGGCGGGATGGTTTACAATGAGCAGTTCTTC.

This clone has a handful of counts. This rearrangement joins TRBV29-1 to TRBJ2-5, with 12 bases matching TRBD2. V lost 2 bases and J lost 4; bases outside the gene matches: 2. Germline loops: CDR1 SQVTM, CDR2 ANQGSEA. The CDR3 extends over 14 amino acids. CDR3 coding DNA: TGCAGCGTTGAACAACTAGCGGGGGGAGAGACCCAGTACTTC. Translating it yields CSVEQLAGGETQYF.

This clone occurred a few times. The CDR3 loop reads CASSRIIRDTQYF. The CDR3 DNA reads as TGTGCCAGCAGCCGAATCATCAGAGATACGCAGTATTTT. The chain uses TRBV7-2 and TRBJ2-3; the D is unclear. CDR3 size: 13 residues. Trimming stripped 5 bases from V and 5 bases from J, with 11 bases between. The germline V gene encodes CDR1 SGHTA and CDR2 FQGNSA.

There are a few counts of this clone. The J gene is TRBJ1-1, the V gene TRBV6-1; D remains unclear. Trimming pared 5 bases from V and 5 bases from J, leaving 12 bases between. Germline V CDR1 and CDR2: MNHNS, SASEGT. CDR3 length: 13 residues. CDR3 amino acids: CASSTTPKTEAFF. The DNA of the CDR3 is TGTGCCAGCAGTACAACACCGAAGACTGAAGCTTTCTTT.

In this sample, this clone turned up a few times. The chain joins TRBV5-6 to TRBJ2-1; D tentatively fits TRBD1 or TRBD2 (5 bases each). V was pared by 5 bases and J by 5 bases, with 11 bases between. The CDR3 runs 13 residues. Per germline, CDR1 SGHDT and CDR2 YYEEEE. CDR3 in DNA: TGTGCCAGCAGGGGGGACCGCCACAATGAGCAGTTCTTC. This gives the protein CASRGDRHNEQFF. The full variable domain, completed using reference TRBV5-6 and TRBJ2-1, is DAGVTQSPTHLIKTRGQQVTLRCSPKSGHDTVSWYQQALGQGPQFIFQYYEEEERQRGNFPDRFSGHQFPNYSSELNVNALLLGDSALYLCASRGDRHNEQFFGPGTRLTVL.

This clone turned up a few times. The chain has TRBV13 and TRBJ1-2; 7 positions match TRBD1. From germline, CDR1 is PRHDT and CDR2 FYEKMQ (reference sequence). The V segment lost 5 bases and the J segment 0 bases; nucleotides outside the gene matches: 9. This CDR3 contains 16 residues. The CDR3, as DNA: TGTGCCAGCAGCCGTAGGACAGGCGGAACTAACTATGGCTACACCTTC. Translation gives CASSRRTGGTNYGYTF.

In this sample, this clone turned up a few times. V is TRBV23-1 and J is TRBJ2-3; D is perhaps TRBD1 (6 bases). TRBV23-1 is identified as an open reading frame with a role that is uncertain. Trimming stripped 6 bases from V and 6 bases from J, with 7 bases between. This CDR3 spans 11 amino acids. The CDR3 DNA is TGCGCCAGCAGACAGGGCGATACGCAGTATTTT. Encoded protein: CASRQGDTQYF.

There are a few counts of this clone. The chain couples TRBV28 to TRBJ2-1; 11 positions match TRBD2. The J segment lost 0 bases and the V segment lost 10 bases, leaving 11 bases of the junction unmatched. The CDR3 sequence is 17 residues long. Germline-derived CDR1 and CDR2 are MDHEN and SYDVKM. The CDR3 spells CATSLTSGASSYNEQFF. CDR3 DNA: TGTGCCACTTCTTTGACTAGCGGGGCTAGCTCCTACAATGAGCAGTTCTTC.